This is a list of T cell receptor beta chains from one sample in a study of CD8 T cells in Susac syndrome. TCRdb reprocessed the immunoSEQ multiplex PCR reads via MiXCR and lists one record per CDR3 protein. The sample yields a few hundred thousand distinct CDR3 sequences, about nine tenths seen once. The sequencing sample was made of CD8+ T cells from PBMCs. All receptors derive from a human donor with multiple sclerosis. Each CDR3 is given with its conserved first and last residue. Each record gives: clone size, V gene, D gene, J gene, CDR3 DNA, CDR3 protein. The D gene is left open where the match is weak. The size of a clone is reported for some rows only, either as once, few or many, or as a class for expanded clones.

clone_size: .; v_call: TRBV27; d_call: TRBD2; j_call: TRBJ2-2; cdr3_nt: TGTGCCGCCGGTACAGAAGTAGCGGGAGGAGGGATCGGGGAGCTGTTTTTT; cdr3_aa: CAAGTEVAGGGIGELFF
clone_size: .; v_call: TRBV7-6; d_call: .; j_call: TRBJ2-2; cdr3_nt: TGTGCCAGCAGCCCCGGGGTGGGCGGGGAGCTGTTTTTT; cdr3_aa: CASSPGVGGELFF
clone_size: .; v_call: TRBV6-2/TRBV6-3; d_call: .; j_call: TRBJ2-7; cdr3_nt: TGTGCCAGCCGTCGGGACATAACATACGAGCAGTACTTC; cdr3_aa: CASRRDITYEQYF
clone_size: .; v_call: TRBV19; d_call: .; j_call: TRBJ2-7; cdr3_nt: TGTGCCAGTAGCCCAGGGCCTTCTAGCTCCTACGAGCAGTACTTC; cdr3_aa: CASSPGPSSSYEQYF
clone_size: .; v_call: TRBV6-1; d_call: TRBD2; j_call: TRBJ2-7; cdr3_nt: TGTGCCAGCAGCCCGCCGGCTAGCGGCTTCTACGAGCAGTACTTC; cdr3_aa: CASSPPASGFYEQYF
clone_size: .; v_call: TRBV7-8; d_call: TRBD2; j_call: TRBJ2-2; cdr3_nt: TGTGCCAGCAGCTTAGTTGTAGCGGGGAGCACCGGGGAGCTGTTTTTT; cdr3_aa: CASSLVVAGSTGELFF
clone_size: .; v_call: TRBV10-3; d_call: .; j_call: TRBJ2-7; cdr3_nt: TGTGCCATCAGTGCCCAGGGAAATATCTACGAGCAGTACTTC; cdr3_aa: CAISAQGNIYEQYF
clone_size: .; v_call: TRBV7-9; d_call: .; j_call: TRBJ2-4; cdr3_nt: TGTGCCAGCAGCTTAGGCCAACCGACCGTAGCCAAAAACATTCAGTACTTC; cdr3_aa: CASSLGQPTVAKNIQYF
clone_size: .; v_call: TRBV7-2; d_call: .; j_call: TRBJ2-7; cdr3_nt: TGTGCCAGCAGCTTACTTGACAGCCTACCCTACGAGCAGTACTTC; cdr3_aa: CASSLLDSLPYEQYF
clone_size: .; v_call: TRBV25-1; d_call: .; j_call: TRBJ2-1; cdr3_nt: TGTGCCAGCAGGAGGGGGTTGAGGGAGCAGTTCTTC; cdr3_aa: CASRRGLREQFF
clone_size: .; v_call: TRBV27; d_call: .; j_call: TRBJ2-7; cdr3_nt: TGTGCCAGCAGGGGGTTGACCTACGAGCAGTACTTC; cdr3_aa: CASRGLTYEQYF
clone_size: .; v_call: TRBV9; d_call: .; j_call: TRBJ1-2; cdr3_nt: TGTGCCAGCAGCGTGGGAGGGGGGAACTATGGCTACACCTTC; cdr3_aa: CASSVGGGNYGYTF
clone_size: .; v_call: TRBV9; d_call: .; j_call: TRBJ2-7; cdr3_nt: TGTGCCAGCAGCCAAACTGTCGGGTCCTACGAGCAGTACTTC; cdr3_aa: CASSQTVGSYEQYF
clone_size: .; v_call: TRBV5-6; d_call: .; j_call: TRBJ1-2; cdr3_nt: TGTGCCTGCAGCTTAGGGGGAGACATCTTTGGCTACACCTTC; cdr3_aa: CACSLGGDIFGYTF
clone_size: .; v_call: TRBV7-3; d_call: TRBD1; j_call: TRBJ2-5; cdr3_nt: TGTGCCAGCAGCCCCTCGGTGGGACAGGAAGAGACCCAGTACTTC; cdr3_aa: CASSPSVGQEETQYF
clone_size: .; v_call: TRBV4-2; d_call: .; j_call: TRBJ2-7; cdr3_nt: TGTGCCAGCAGCCCATCGGACCTAAACCCCTACGAGCAGTACTTC; cdr3_aa: CASSPSDLNPYEQYF
clone_size: .; v_call: TRBV7-3; d_call: TRBD1; j_call: TRBJ1-1; cdr3_nt: TGTGCCAGCAGCCTCGGGACAGGGATGACTGAAGCTTTCTTT; cdr3_aa: CASSLGTGMTEAFF
clone_size: .; v_call: TRBV4-1; d_call: .; j_call: TRBJ2-3; cdr3_nt: TGCGCCAGCAGCCAAGAAGGTATCATTGATACGCAGTATTTT; cdr3_aa: CASSQEGIIDTQYF
clone_size: .; v_call: TRBV5-1; d_call: .; j_call: TRBJ2-7; cdr3_nt: TGCGCCAGCAGCTTAGAAGCGTCCCCCTACGAGCAGTACTTC; cdr3_aa: CASSLEASPYEQYF
clone_size: .; v_call: TRBV9; d_call: TRBD2; j_call: TRBJ2-1; cdr3_nt: TGTGCCAGCAGCGCCTGGGAGGGGAGCTCCTACAATGAGCAGTTCTTC; cdr3_aa: CASSAWEGSSYNEQFF
clone_size: once; v_call: TRBV15; d_call: TRBD2; j_call: TRBJ2-7; cdr3_nt: TGTGCCACCAGCAGAGATGCAGCGGGAATAGGGGACGAGCAGTACTTC; cdr3_aa: CATSRDAAGIGDEQYF
clone_size: once; v_call: TRBV4-3; d_call: .; j_call: TRBJ2-7; cdr3_nt: TGCGCCAGCAGCCAAGGGGACGACTCCTACGAGCAGTACTTC; cdr3_aa: CASSQGDDSYEQYF
clone_size: .; v_call: TRBV20-1; d_call: TRBD2; j_call: TRBJ2-3; cdr3_nt: TGCAGTGCACCCCCTGGTGGGGCTAGCGGGAGTGGGGATACGCAGTATTTT; cdr3_aa: CSAPPGGASGSGDTQYF
clone_size: .; v_call: TRBV12-3/TRBV12-4; d_call: .; j_call: TRBJ1-1; cdr3_nt: TGTGCCAGCAGCCCCCTTCGAGTCACTGAAGCTTTCTTT; cdr3_aa: CASSPLRVTEAFF
clone_size: .; v_call: TRBV4-3; d_call: .; j_call: TRBJ2-3; cdr3_nt: TGCGCCAGCAGCCAAGCAATGTTCGGCGAGAGCACAGATACGCAGTATTTT; cdr3_aa: CASSQAMFGESTDTQYF
clone_size: few; v_call: TRBV27; d_call: TRBD1; j_call: TRBJ2-1; cdr3_nt: TGTGCCAGCAGCCGGGGGACAGGGGCCTACAATGAGCAGTTCTTC; cdr3_aa: CASSRGTGAYNEQFF
clone_size: .; v_call: TRBV5-6; d_call: .; j_call: TRBJ2-7; cdr3_nt: TGTGCCAGCAGCTTTTCAGGGGTAAGGGCCTACGAGCAGTACTTC; cdr3_aa: CASSFSGVRAYEQYF
clone_size: .; v_call: TRBV20-1; d_call: TRBD2; j_call: TRBJ2-7; cdr3_nt: TGCAGTGCTAGAGAGGTGGCTAGCGGGTCTTACGAGCAGTACTTC; cdr3_aa: CSAREVASGSYEQYF
clone_size: .; v_call: TRBV7-3; d_call: TRBD2; j_call: TRBJ2-7; cdr3_nt: TGTGCCAGCAGCCCCACCGGGACTAGTGCCTACGAGCAGTACTTC; cdr3_aa: CASSPTGTSAYEQYF
clone_size: .; v_call: TRBV6-1; d_call: .; j_call: TRBJ2-1; cdr3_nt: TGTGCCAGCAGACCACTCGGGACTCTAGCAACGTACAATGAGCAGTTCTTC; cdr3_aa: CASRPLGTLATYNEQFF
clone_size: .; v_call: TRBV7-7; d_call: TRBD2; j_call: TRBJ2-5; cdr3_nt: TGTGCTAGCAGCTCAAGGGGACGGGTGGGACTAGCGGGAGATCAAGAGACCCAGTACTTC; cdr3_aa: CASSSRGRVGLAGDQETQYF
clone_size: .; v_call: TRBV9; d_call: .; j_call: TRBJ1-1; cdr3_nt: TGTGCCAGCAGCATCGGAGGGGGCACTGAAGCTTTCTTT; cdr3_aa: CASSIGGGTEAFF
clone_size: .; v_call: TRBV6-1; d_call: .; j_call: TRBJ1-2; cdr3_nt: TGTGCCACCCACCCCGGTCCGCTGCGTTATGGCTACACCTTC; cdr3_aa: CATHPGPLRYGYTF
clone_size: .; v_call: TRBV27; d_call: .; j_call: TRBJ1-2; cdr3_nt: TGTGCCAGCAGTCCATCCTCCGGGGGGGTGGCCTATGGCTACACCTTC; cdr3_aa: CASSPSSGGVAYGYTF
clone_size: .; v_call: TRBV5-1; d_call: .; j_call: TRBJ2-4; cdr3_nt: TGCGCCAGCAGCCTTAGGGGGAGCAAGCCCGGAAACATTCAGTACTTC; cdr3_aa: CASSLRGSKPGNIQYF
clone_size: .; v_call: TRBV9; d_call: .; j_call: TRBJ2-3; cdr3_nt: TGTGCCAGCAGCGCGTCTGGGGCGATAGATACGCAGTATTTT; cdr3_aa: CASSASGAIDTQYF
clone_size: .; v_call: TRBV6-2/TRBV6-3; d_call: TRBD1; j_call: TRBJ2-2; cdr3_nt: TGTGCCAGCAGCCTAACAGGGGGCCCGAACACCGGGGAGCTGTTTTTT; cdr3_aa: CASSLTGGPNTGELFF
clone_size: .; v_call: TRBV7-9; d_call: TRBD2; j_call: TRBJ2-2; cdr3_nt: TGTGCCAGCAGCTTGATGACTAGCGGGAGGTCCACTCACACCGGGGAGCTGTTTTTT; cdr3_aa: CASSLMTSGRSTHTGELFF
clone_size: .; v_call: TRBV7-9; d_call: TRBD2; j_call: TRBJ2-5; cdr3_nt: TGTGCCAGCAGCTCGGTGACTAGCGGGGGTGAGACCCAGTACTTC; cdr3_aa: CASSSVTSGGETQYF
clone_size: .; v_call: TRBV7-3; d_call: .; j_call: TRBJ2-3; cdr3_nt: TGTGCCAGCCCCCATACAGATACGCAGTATTTT; cdr3_aa: CASPHTDTQYF
clone_size: .; v_call: TRBV5-1; d_call: .; j_call: TRBJ1-3; cdr3_nt: TGCGCCAGCAGCTTGTATAGGGACGTCGGAAACACCATATATTTT; cdr3_aa: CASSLYRDVGNTIYF
clone_size: few; v_call: TRBV6-1; d_call: TRBD1; j_call: TRBJ1-5; cdr3_nt: TGTGCCAGCATCCCACCTCAGGGGGATCAGCCCCAGCATTTT; cdr3_aa: CASIPPQGDQPQHF
clone_size: .; v_call: TRBV6-2/TRBV6-3; d_call: .; j_call: TRBJ2-1; cdr3_nt: TGTGCCAGCAGTCCCGGATTAGGGCGGCTTCACAATGAGCAGTTCTTC; cdr3_aa: CASSPGLGRLHNEQFF
clone_size: .; v_call: TRBV7-6; d_call: TRBD2; j_call: TRBJ2-3; cdr3_nt: TGTGCCAGCACTCTAGCGGGGGGCCGAGGCACAGATACGCAGTATTTT; cdr3_aa: CASTLAGGRGTDTQYF
clone_size: .; v_call: TRBV27; d_call: .; j_call: TRBJ1-2; cdr3_nt: TGTGCCAGCAGTCTGCAAGGACCCGGGGGTGGCTACACCTTC; cdr3_aa: CASSLQGPGGGYTF
clone_size: .; v_call: TRBV6-1; d_call: .; j_call: TRBJ1-2; cdr3_nt: TGTGCCAGCAGTGAAGCGCTTAGGCCGATGTATGGCTACACCTTC; cdr3_aa: CASSEALRPMYGYTF
clone_size: .; v_call: TRBV19; d_call: TRBD1; j_call: TRBJ1-2; cdr3_nt: TGTGCCAGTAGTATGGGTCCGACAGGGAGATATGGCTACACCTTC; cdr3_aa: CASSMGPTGRYGYTF
clone_size: .; v_call: TRBV2; d_call: .; j_call: TRBJ2-3; cdr3_nt: TGTGCCAGCAGTGAATTGACACCCACAGATACGCAGTATTTT; cdr3_aa: CASSELTPTDTQYF
clone_size: .; v_call: TRBV5-4; d_call: .; j_call: TRBJ2-7; cdr3_nt: TGTGCCAGCAGCCACCCGGGACTCGCCTACGAGCAGTACTTC; cdr3_aa: CASSHPGLAYEQYF
clone_size: .; v_call: TRBV20-1; d_call: .; j_call: TRBJ1-1; cdr3_nt: TGCAGTGCTAGCCAGAGGTTGGTGAACACTGAAGCTTTCTTT; cdr3_aa: CSASQRLVNTEAFF
clone_size: once; v_call: TRBV25-1; d_call: TRBD1; j_call: TRBJ2-7; cdr3_nt: TGTGCCAGCACGGGGACAGGGTGGGGCGAGCAGTACTTC; cdr3_aa: CASTGTGWGEQYF
clone_size: few; v_call: TRBV5-1; d_call: .; j_call: TRBJ2-7; cdr3_nt: TGCGCCAGCAGCGTCTGGGATGCCTACGAGCAGTACTTC; cdr3_aa: CASSVWDAYEQYF
clone_size: .; v_call: TRBV5-6; d_call: TRBD1; j_call: TRBJ1-2; cdr3_nt: TGTGCCAGCAGCCCCTGGACAGGGGGTGAGGGCTACACCTTC; cdr3_aa: CASSPWTGGEGYTF